Shown below are 4 T cell receptor beta chains from a single sample sequenced in a study of blood T cell repertoires in COVID-19. Some clones are missing from TCRdb's copy, which holds only in-frame ones; the method was immunoSEQ multiplex PCR. Of about 200,000 clones in the sample, 70% to 85% were seen once. The material sequenced was peripheral blood. These receptors were obtained from a human donor with acute or convalescent COVID-19. The donor label of this sample is uncertain.

V and J are TRBV6-2 or TRBV6-3 and TRBJ2-5, with 9 nucleotides matching TRBD1. CDR1 and CDR2 from the germline V gene are MNHEY and SVGEGT. The CDR3 runs to 15 residues. The ends lost 6 bases at V and 5 bases at J; junction bases unmatched: 10. The CDR3 bases are TGTGCCAGCAGCTCCGGGACAGGGTTCGGTGAGACCCAGTACTTC. The encoded protein is CASSSGTGFGETQYF.

The chain joins TRBV24-1 to TRBJ2-5; no firm D call. CDR3 size: 13 residues. Germline V gene data show CDR1 as KGHDR and CDR2 as SFDVKD. The V end was cut by 0 bases, the J end by 1 base, with 2 bases between. The CDR3 sequence: CATSDLLQETQYF. The CDR3 region has the DNA TGTGCCACCAGTGATTTGCTCCAAGAGACCCAGTACTTC.

This clone has only a few counts. This chain joins TRBV25-1 and TRBJ2-2; a weak D match, TRBD1 (6 bases). The CDR3 totals 14 residues. Germline V gives CDR1 MGHDK, CDR2 SYGVNS. Trimming cost V 8 bases and J 0 bases, with 10 bases left between them. CDR3 loop: CASGKGANTGELFF. For the CDR3, the DNA is TGTGCCAGCGGTAAGGGGGCGAACACCGGGGAGCTGTTTTTT. The whole variable domain, filled in from reference TRBV25-1 and TRBJ2-2, reads EADIYQTPRYLVIGTGKKITLECSQTMGHDKMYWYQQDPGMELHLIHYSYGVNSTEKGDLSSESTVSRIRTEHFPLTLESARPSHTSQYLCASGKGANTGELFFGEGSRLTVL.

This clone was observed many times. The J gene is TRBJ1-1, the V gene TRBV28; a possible D gene is TRBD1 (6 bases). Germline V gene data show CDR1 as MDHEN and CDR2 as SYDVKM. The CDR3 runs to 15 residues. The V gene lost 2 bases and the J gene lost 6 bases, with 16 bases spanning the gap. In nucleotides, the CDR3 is TGTGCCAGCAGTTTAAGGGGGGGAGGCCCCCCTGAAGCTTTCTTT. Encoded protein: CASSLRGGGPPEAFF. The full variable domain, completed using reference TRBV28 and TRBJ1-1, is DVKVTQSSRYLVKRTGEKVFLECVQDMDHENMFWYRQDPGLGLRLIYFSYDVKMKEKGDIPEGYSVSREKKERFSLILESASTNQTSMYLCASSLRGGGPPEAFFGQGTRLTVV.